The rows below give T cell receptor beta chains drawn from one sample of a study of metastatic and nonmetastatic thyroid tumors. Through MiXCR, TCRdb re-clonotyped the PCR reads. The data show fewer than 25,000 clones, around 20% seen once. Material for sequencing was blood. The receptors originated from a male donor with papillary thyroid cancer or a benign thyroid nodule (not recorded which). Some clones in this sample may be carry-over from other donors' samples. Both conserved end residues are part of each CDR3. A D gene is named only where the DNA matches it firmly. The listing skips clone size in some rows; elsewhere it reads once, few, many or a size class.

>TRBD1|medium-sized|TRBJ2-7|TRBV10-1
TGCGCCAGCAGTGAGAGGACAGGTTGCGAGCAGTACTTC
CASSERTGCEQYF
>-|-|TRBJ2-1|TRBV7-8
TGTGCCAGCCTCCCATCCGGACTGCTCAATGAGCAGTTCTTC
CASLPSGLLNEQFF
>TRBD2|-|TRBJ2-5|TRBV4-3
TGCGCCAGCAGCCAAGACGGTCGGGTACTAGCGGGAGTGACCCAGTACTTC
CASSQDGRVLAGVTQYF
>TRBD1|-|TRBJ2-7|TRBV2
TGTGCCAGCAGTTCTGGGACAGGGGGCTCCGAGCAGTACTTC
CASSSGTGGSEQYF
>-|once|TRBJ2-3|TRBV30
TGTGTCTGGGGTACCAGCACAGATACGCAGTATTTT
CVWGTSTDTQYF
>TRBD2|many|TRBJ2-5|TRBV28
TGTGCCAGCAGTTTAGAAGCGGGAGGGTCGTACCAAGAGACCCAGTACTTC
CASSLEAGGSYQETQYF
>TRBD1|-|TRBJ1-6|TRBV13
TGTGCCAGCAGCTCCCCGGACAGGGAAGGGAGTTCACCCCTCCACTTT
CASSSPDREGSSPLHF
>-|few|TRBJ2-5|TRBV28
TGTGCCAGCAGCCGGGTAGCAGTGGACACCCAGTACTTC
CASSRVAVDTQYF
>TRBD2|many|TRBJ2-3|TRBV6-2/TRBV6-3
TGTGCCAGCAGGCGACTAGCGGGAAGCACAGATACGCAGTATTTT
CASRRLAGSTDTQYF
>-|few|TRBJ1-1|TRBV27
TGTGCCAGCAGCCCGGTGGGAAGTCTTAACACTGAATCTTTCTTT
CASSPVGSLNTESFF
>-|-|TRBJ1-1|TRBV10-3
TGTGCCATCAGTGATCAGGTTTTGGCTTTCTTT
CAISDQVLAFF
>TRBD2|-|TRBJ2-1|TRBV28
TGTGCCAGCAGTTTCCTGCGGGAGGGCCCCTACAATGAGCAGTTCTTC
CASSFLREGPYNEQFF
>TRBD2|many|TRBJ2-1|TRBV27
TGTGCCAGCAGTCCCGGGACTAGCGGGTACAATGAGCAGTTCTTC
CASSPGTSGYNEQFF
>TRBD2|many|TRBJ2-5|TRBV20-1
TGCAGTGCTAGAGGGACTAGCGGGAGAGAGACCCAGTACTTC
CSARGTSGRETQYF
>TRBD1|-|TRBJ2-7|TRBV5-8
TGTGCCAGCAGCGGCGACAGGGCTCGGGACGAGCAGTACTTC
CASSGDRARDEQYF
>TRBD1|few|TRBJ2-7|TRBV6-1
TGTGCCAGCAGTCCCCGGGACAGTCCCGCCTATCAGCAGTACTTC
CASSPRDSPAYQQYF
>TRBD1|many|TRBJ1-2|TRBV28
TGTGCCAGCAGTTTTATTCCCAGACAGGGACACTATGGCTACACCTTC
CASSFIPRQGHYGYTF
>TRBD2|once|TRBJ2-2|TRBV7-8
TGTGCCAGCAGCTTAGCGCCCAGGGAGGGCGCCGGGGAGCTGTTTTTT
CASSLAPREGAGELFF
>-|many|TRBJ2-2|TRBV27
TGTGCCAGCAGTGCTACCCCCCGGGGCTCACTGAACGCCGGGGAGCTGTTTTTT
CASSATPRGSLNAGELFF
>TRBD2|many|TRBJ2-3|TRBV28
TGTGCCAGCAGTTTGGGGAAGCGGGGATACACAGATACGCAGTATTTT
CASSLGKRGYTDTQYF
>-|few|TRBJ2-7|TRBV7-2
TGTGCCAGCAGCCGCCCGGGCTACGAGCAGTACTTC
CASSRPGYEQYF
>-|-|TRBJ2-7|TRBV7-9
TGTGCCAGCAGCTCAGTCCGGACTCAGTACGAGCAGTACTTC
CASSSVRTQYEQYF
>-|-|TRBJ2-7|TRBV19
TGTGCCAGTAGTACCGGACCAGGTCGCTACCAGCAGTACTTC
CASSTGPGRYQQYF
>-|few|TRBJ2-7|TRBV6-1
TGTGCCAGTTTGGTTTCTACGCAGGGCGGTGAGCAGTACTTC
CASLVSTQGGEQYF
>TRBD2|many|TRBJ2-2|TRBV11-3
TGTGCCAGCAGCTTGGGACTAGCGGGAGTCACCGGGGAGCTGTTTTTT
CASSLGLAGVTGELFF
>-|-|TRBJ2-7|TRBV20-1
TGCAGTGCTAGTAAAGCGTCTGACGAGCGGTACTTC
CSASKASDERYF
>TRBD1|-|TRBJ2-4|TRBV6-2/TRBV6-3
TGTGCCAGCAGGAGTACAGGGGCCTTAGCCAAAAACATTCAGTACTTC
CASRSTGALAKNIQYF
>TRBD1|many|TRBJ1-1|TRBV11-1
TGTGCCAGCAGCTTAGATGGACAGGAATTCACTGAAGCTTTCTTT
CASSLDGQEFTEAFF
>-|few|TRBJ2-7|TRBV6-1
TGTGCCAGCATTGAAAGGTCTGGGGTGTGTTCCTACGAGCATTACTTC
CASIERSGVCSYEHYF
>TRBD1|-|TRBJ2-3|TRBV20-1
TGCAGAGCTAGCCCCAGGGGGAAGTACACAGCTACGCAGTATTTT
CRASPRGKYTATQYF
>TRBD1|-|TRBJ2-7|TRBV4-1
TGCGCCAGCAGCCCTACCGGGACAGGAACCGAAAGGCAGTACTTC
CASSPTGTGTERQYF
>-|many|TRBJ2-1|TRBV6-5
TGTGCCAGCAGTTATGGAGCGGTCAGCTCCTACAATGAGCAGTTCTTC
CASSYGAVSSYNEQFF
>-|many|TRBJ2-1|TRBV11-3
TGTGCCAGCAGCTTAGGTCACGGGGGTGAGCAGTTCTTC
CASSLGHGGEQFF
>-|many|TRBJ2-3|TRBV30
TGTGCCTGGAGCAGGGGCGATAGGACAGATACGCAGTATTTT
CAWSRGDRTDTQYF
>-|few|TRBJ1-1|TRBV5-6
TGTGCCAGCAGCTTGGACTTTCGGACTGAAGCTTTCTTT
CASSLDFRTEAFF
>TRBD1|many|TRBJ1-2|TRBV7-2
TGTGCCAGCAGCCCCGGGACAGGGTTTGGCTACACCTTC
CASSPGTGFGYTF
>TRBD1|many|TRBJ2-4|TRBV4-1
TGCGCCAGCAGCCGAATCCGGGACAGGGGAAGTTTAGAAAACATTCAGTACTTC
CASSRIRDRGSLENIQYF
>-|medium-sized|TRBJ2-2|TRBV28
TGTGCCAGCAGTTTGAGGTACGACGGGAACACCGGGGAGCTGTTTTTT
CASSLRYDGNTGELFF
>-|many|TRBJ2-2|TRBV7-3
TGTGCCAGCAGCTTAAATGCTGCCGGGGAGCTGTTTTTT
CASSLNAAGELFF
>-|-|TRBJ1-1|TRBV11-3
TGTGCCAGCAGCCCTCAAAGCAGTGGAGAGGCTTTCTTT
CASSPQSSGEAFF